Following are 16 T cell receptor beta chains from one sample sequenced in a study of neoadjuvant anti-PD-1 for oral cavity cancer. Only in-frame clones appear in the TCRdb table, and some are missing; sequencing was by immunoSEQ multiplex PCR. Among under 20,000 clones listed, roughly 62% were seen once. The sequencing here drew on PBMCs, taken before nivolumab (anti-PD-1) treatment. The receptors derive from a person aged 35 to 85 with oral cavity squamous cell carcinoma.

J is TRBJ2-2 and V is TRBV5-8; no clear D gene. Germline assignment: CDR1 SGHTS and CDR2 YDEGEE. This CDR3 contains 14 residues. V lost 1 base to trimming and J lost 0 bases, with 4 bases between them. Here the CDR3 DNA reads TGTGCCAGCAGCTTGTATACGAACACCGGGGAGCTGTTTTTT. As protein: CASSLYTNTGELFF.

This sequence joins TRBV30 and TRBJ1-2; D gene unclear. Germline V gives CDR1 GTSNPN, CDR2 SVGIG (reference sequence). There are 12 residues in the CDR3. With 3 bases removed from V and 10 bases from J, the gap between germline ends came to 15 bases. The CDR3 sequence is CAWRLRERPYTF. CDR3 nucleotides: TGTGCCTGGAGACTGAGAGAGAGACCCTACACCTTC.

The V and J genes are TRBV10-2 and TRBJ2-1; TRBD2 matches 7 bases. The trim removed 3 bases at V and 0 bases at J, leaving 2 bases unmatched. The CDR3 contains 15 residues. Looked up from germline, CDR1 is WSHSY and CDR2 is SAAADI. CDR3 nucleotide sequence: TGCGCCAGCAGTGACCTAGCGGCCTCCTACAATGAGCAGTTCTTC. Translated, it gives CASSDLAASYNEQFF.

The J gene is TRBJ2-7, the V gene TRBV19; D call uncertain. V was trimmed by 4 bases and J by 1 base, leaving 8 bases between them. The CDR3 contains 13 residues. Germline lookup yields CDR1 LNHDA and CDR2 SQIVND (reference sequence). CDR3 bases: TGTGCCAGTAGTAAGGCAGTGTCCTACGAGCAGTACTTC. This translates into CASSKAVSYEQYF.

V usage is TRBV2 and J usage is TRBJ2-3, with 15 bases that match TRBD2. J gave up 6 bases and V 7 bases, and 8 bases lay outside the gene matches. The CDR3 is made up of 16 amino acids. Looked up from germline, CDR1 is SNHLY and CDR2 is FYNNEI. The CDR3 loop is CASNLGLAGGRDTQYF. The CDR3 DNA is TGTGCCAGCAACCTAGGACTAGCGGGAGGGCGTGATACGCAGTATTTT.

V gene TRBV11-2 combines with J gene TRBJ2-7; D gene ambiguous. The CDR3 runs 15 residues. Trimming shortened V by 0 bases and J by 0 bases, and 9 bases separated the two germline ends. Per germline, CDR1 SGHAT and CDR2 FQNNGV. The CDR3 DNA sequence: TGTGCCAGCAGCTTAGAACCGCATAGCTCCTACGAGCAGTACTTC. Translating it yields CASSLEPHSSYEQYF.

CDR3 region: CASSRSMNTEAFF. The DNA for the CDR3 is TGTGCCAGCAGCCGGAGCATGAACACTGAAGCTTTCTTT. This chain links TRBV9 with TRBJ1-1, with D unclear. This CDR3 comprises 13 residues. Germline loops: CDR1 SGDLS, CDR2 YYNGEE. Between the trimmed V and J ends, which lost 4 bases and 0 bases, there was a span of 7 bases.

This clone was seen a handful of times. The chain links TRBV5-1 to TRBJ1-2, with a possible D match to TRBD1 (6 bases). The CDR3 contains 14 residues. CDR1 and CDR2 from the germline V gene are SGHRS and YFSETQ. V was trimmed by 4 bases and J by 2 bases, leaving 12 bases between them. CDR3 bases: TGCGCCAGCAGCGAAATACAGGGAAACTATGGCTACACCTTC. It encodes CASSEIQGNYGYTF.

This chain connects TRBV6-1 to TRBJ2-1; 8 nucleotides agree with TRBD1. This CDR3 has 15 residues. V was pared by 6 bases and J by 2 bases, with 6 bases of the junction left unmatched. The V gene's germline CDR1 is MNHNS and CDR2 SASEGT. Written as DNA, the CDR3 is TGTGCCAGCAGAAACCGGGACAGGACCTACAATGAGCAGTTCTTC. Amino acid sequence: CASRNRDRTYNEQFF.

Only a few counts were recorded for this clone. The chain has TRBV9 and TRBJ1-1; no reliable D call. Trimming pared 2 bases from V and 1 base from J, leaving 6 bases between. Germline CDR1 reads SGDLS; CDR2 reads YYNGEE. The CDR3 totals 13 residues. DNA for the CDR3: TGTGCCAGCAGCGTTGGATCGAACACTGAAGCTTTCTTT. Its translation is CASSVGSNTEAFF.

The CDR3 region has the DNA TGCGCCAGCAGCTTGGCCCCGGGCCCCGGGCAGTACTTC. Amino acid sequence: CASSLAPGPGQYF. The rearrangement uses TRBV5-1 and TRBJ2-7; D is undetermined. The V end was cut by 0 bases, the J end by 9 bases, with 13 bases between. CDR1 is SGHRS and CDR2 is YFSETQ in the germline V gene. The CDR3 is made up of 13 amino acids.

The chain is built from TRBV10-2 and TRBJ1-5; possible D gene TRBD1, 6 bases. Trimming took 8 bases from V and 0 from J, leaving 14 bases between them. Germline V gene sequence: CDR1 WSHSY, CDR2 SAAADI. The CDR3 consists of 15 residues. The CDR3 spells CASAGTSYSNQPQHF. The CDR3 DNA is TGCGCCAGCGCCGGGACAAGTTATAGCAATCAGCCCCAGCATTTT.

This rearrangement joins TRBV19 to TRBJ1-2; D unresolved. Trimming took off 7 bases at V and 5 bases at J, with 17 bases between the two ends. This CDR3 is built from 14 residues. Germline assignment: CDR1 LNHDA and CDR2 SQIVND (reference sequence). Here the CDR3 reads CASTGDGLGYGYTF. The CDR3 nucleotides read TGTGCCAGTACGGGCGACGGCTTAGGGTATGGCTACACCTTC.

J is TRBJ2-1 and V is TRBV5-1, with D unresolved. The CDR3 extends over 14 amino acids. Germline V lookup: CDR1 SGHRS, CDR2 YFSETQ. The V end was cut by 0 bases, the J end by 4 bases, with 8 bases between. CDR3 coding DNA: TGCGCCAGCAGCTTGGAGTCACTGTACAATGAGCAGTTCTTC. It translates to CASSLESLYNEQFF.

This clone appeared a few times. The genes are TRBV4-1 and TRBJ2-1; 11 bases align to TRBD2. This CDR3 is 20 amino acids long. Germline values: CDR1 MGHRA, CDR2 YSYEKL. Trimming at V came to 1 base and at J to 0 bases, leaving 11 bases not matched to a gene. This CDR3 reads CASSQGIAGGPSSSYNEQFF. CDR3 DNA sequence: TGCGCCAGCAGCCAAGGAATAGCGGGAGGGCCCTCGAGCTCCTACAATGAGCAGTTCTTC.

The chain joins TRBV6-1 to TRBJ1-5; a weak D match, TRBD1 (5 bases). Trimming removed 4 bases at V and 3 bases at J, with 10 bases between. The CDR3 totals 14 residues. The germline V gene encodes CDR1 MNHNS and CDR2 SASEGT. DNA of the CDR3: TGTGCCAGCAGTGCCTCCGGGGCCAATCAGCCCCAGCATTTT. It is translated as CASSASGANQPQHF.